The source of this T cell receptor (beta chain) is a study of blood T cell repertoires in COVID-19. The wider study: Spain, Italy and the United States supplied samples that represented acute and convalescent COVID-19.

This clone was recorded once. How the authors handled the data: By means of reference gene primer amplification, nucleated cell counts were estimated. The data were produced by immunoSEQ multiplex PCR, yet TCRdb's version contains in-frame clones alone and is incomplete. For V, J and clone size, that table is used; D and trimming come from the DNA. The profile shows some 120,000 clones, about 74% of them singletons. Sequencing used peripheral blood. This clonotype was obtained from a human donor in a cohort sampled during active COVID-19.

DNA of the CDR3: TGTGCCAGCAGGGGACAGGCCGACCATGAAGCTTTCTTT. Amino acid sequence: CASRGQADHEAFF. The chain employs TRBV27 and TRBJ1-1, with 8 bases lining up with TRBD1. This CDR3 has 13 amino acids. Trimming took 6 bases from V and 7 from J; bases not matched to a gene: 7. Germline-derived CDR1 and CDR2 are MNHEY and SMNVEV (reference sequence).